The text below deals with one T cell receptor beta chain. These data belong to a study of blood T cell repertoires in COVID-19. In the authors' methods: The authors estimated nucleated cell counts from reference gene primer amplification. Assay used: immunoSEQ multiplex PCR; TCRdb lists only in-frame clones, some missing. Clone size and V and J calls were adopted from that table, with D and trimming inferred from the DNA. The sample records roughly 200,000 clones, approximately 94% being singletons. There are 13 residues in the CDR3. CDR1 and CDR2 from the germline V gene are SSHAT and FNYEAQ (reference sequence). V was trimmed by 3 bases and J by 4 bases, leaving 9 bases between them.

The origin of this receptor is a man younger than 40 with COVID-19, enrolled during active disease. This rearrangement joins TRBV7-7 to TRBJ1-1, with a weak D call TRBD1 (6 bases). What was sequenced was peripheral blood. Here the CDR3 reads CASSLDSTTEAFF. The CDR3 DNA follows: TGTGCCAGCAGCTTGGACAGCACCACTGAAGCTTTCTTT.